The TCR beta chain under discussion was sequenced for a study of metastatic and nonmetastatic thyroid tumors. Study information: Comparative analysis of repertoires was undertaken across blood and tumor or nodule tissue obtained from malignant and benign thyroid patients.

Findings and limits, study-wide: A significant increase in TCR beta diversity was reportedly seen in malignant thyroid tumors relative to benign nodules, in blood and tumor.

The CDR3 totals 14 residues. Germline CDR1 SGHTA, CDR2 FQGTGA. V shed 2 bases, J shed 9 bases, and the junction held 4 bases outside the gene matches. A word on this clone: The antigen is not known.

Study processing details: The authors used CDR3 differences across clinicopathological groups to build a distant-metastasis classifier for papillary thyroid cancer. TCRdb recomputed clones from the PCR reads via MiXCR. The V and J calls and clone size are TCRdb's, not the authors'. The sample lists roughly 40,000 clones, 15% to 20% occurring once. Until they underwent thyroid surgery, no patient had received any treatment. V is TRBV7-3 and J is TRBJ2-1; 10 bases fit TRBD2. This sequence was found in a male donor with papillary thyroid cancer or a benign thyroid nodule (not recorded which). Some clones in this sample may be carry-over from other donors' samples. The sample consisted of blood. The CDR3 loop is CASSLEREGIEQFF. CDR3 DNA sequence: TGTGCCAGCAGCTTAGAGCGGGAGGGTATTGAGCAGTTCTTC.